This TCR beta chain came from a study of blood T cell repertoires in COVID-19 (dated by TCRdb to the early 2020s). The study in broad terms: Samples covering the acute and convalescent phases of COVID-19 were provided by collaborators in the United States, Italy and Spain. Subjects who had been exposed to COVID-19, were actively infected with it, or had recovered from it provided the deeply sampled blood TCRbeta repertoires that made up the dataset. The repertoires were made available in a free public database intended to serve as a resource for research on the immune response to SARS-CoV-2. HLA class I and class II types, where available, came from metadata supplied by the sample provider rather than from assay-based typing. The material from the prospective study consisted of cDNA or gDNA derived from T cells, B-cell-depleted T cells, or PBMCs. The samples were drawn from the first 160 participants of the ongoing ImmuneRACE study and from 950 to 1,500 subjects provided by 6 global collaborators. Sample metadata almost always included a de-identified subject ID, COVID-19 status, age in years and sex.

TCRbeta CDR3 regions were amplified from genomic DNA by means of the immunoSEQ Assay, a bias-controlled multiplex PCR. The paper's data handling went like this. Nucleated cell counts per sample were estimated from amplification of reference gene primers within the assay. To quantify the absolute abundance of each unique TCRbeta CDR3 rearrangement, sequence reads were collapsed and filtered. For each sample, productive Simpson clonality was calculated by taking the square root of Simpson's diversity index across productive rearrangements. TCRdb retrieved this table from immuneACCESS and kept in-frame rearrangements only. Not all clones are present; in checked studies, unresolved V genes account for under half, and no reason is known for the remainder. V and J calls and clone size are those listed in that table; D and trimming were worked out from the DNA. The sample data list 450,000 or so clones, and roughly 90% of these were observed just once. The top ten constitute around 0.92% of the sample.

Results and caveats for the whole study, not just this receptor: The amount of clinical and demographic metadata varied by source and participant and was provided uncurated.

As regards this clone: The clone's antigen remains unknown. No much larger clone exists at a distance of one base, and base qualities are not known.

The CDR3 covers 16 residues, taking in both the cysteine and the phenylalanine. Left in the record is the CDR3 DNA by itself, 48 bases read in frame from the first base. Here V drops 0 bases and J drops 4 bases, and the junction holds 9 bases not matched to any gene. Sequences SQVTM (CDR1) and ANQGSEA (CDR2) are obtained from the germline V gene. In Seattle, one collaborating source enrolled patients while the infection was active and tracked those patients longitudinally over the course of disease. Each collaborating institution followed its own protocols to collect whole blood in K2EDTA tubes. For TCRbeta analysis, collaborator samples were shipped as frozen whole blood, as isolated PBMCs, or as DNA extracted from either sample type.

The source is a man younger than 30 with COVID-19, enrolled during active disease. The specimen sequenced was peripheral blood. The receptor chain draws on TRBV29-1 and TRBJ2-5; TRBD1 matches 9 bases in the middle. In nucleotides, the sequence is TGCAGCGTTGAAGACTCCCGGGACAGGGTGGGAGAGACCCAGTACTTC. It codes for CSVEDSRDRVGETQYF.